This paragraph covers one T cell receptor (beta chain) sequence. Its antigen is unidentified. These data originate in a study of cytomegalovirus exposure and HLA in healthy donors. Study as a whole: From HLA-typed donors, an early data release held 70 million to 100 million unique TCRs. Study results and caveats: About 87% or about 30% of the time was how often most TCR beta V segments were productive, according to an earlier analysis. CMV serostatus was the only recorded immune exposure for donors.

Primers for the PCR totalled 60 Vbeta and 13 Jbeta. TCRdb's table, derived via immunoSEQ multiplex PCR, lists solely in-frame clones and lacks some. The data contain about 170,000 clones, 84% of them singletons. Trimming took 1 base from V and 2 from J; bases not matched to a gene: 2. Germline assignment: CDR1 SEHNR and CDR2 FQNEAQ (reference sequence). The CDR3 has 14 residues. The V call is TRBV7-9, the J call TRBJ2-7, with 7 bases that match TRBD2. Sequencing was done on a sample of PBMCs. The source of this sequence is a man younger than 30 in good health and CMV-seronegative. The CDR3 coding sequence is TGTGCCAGCAGCTTAGTCGGGGGGACCTACGAGCAGTACTTC. As protein: CASSLVGGTYEQYF.